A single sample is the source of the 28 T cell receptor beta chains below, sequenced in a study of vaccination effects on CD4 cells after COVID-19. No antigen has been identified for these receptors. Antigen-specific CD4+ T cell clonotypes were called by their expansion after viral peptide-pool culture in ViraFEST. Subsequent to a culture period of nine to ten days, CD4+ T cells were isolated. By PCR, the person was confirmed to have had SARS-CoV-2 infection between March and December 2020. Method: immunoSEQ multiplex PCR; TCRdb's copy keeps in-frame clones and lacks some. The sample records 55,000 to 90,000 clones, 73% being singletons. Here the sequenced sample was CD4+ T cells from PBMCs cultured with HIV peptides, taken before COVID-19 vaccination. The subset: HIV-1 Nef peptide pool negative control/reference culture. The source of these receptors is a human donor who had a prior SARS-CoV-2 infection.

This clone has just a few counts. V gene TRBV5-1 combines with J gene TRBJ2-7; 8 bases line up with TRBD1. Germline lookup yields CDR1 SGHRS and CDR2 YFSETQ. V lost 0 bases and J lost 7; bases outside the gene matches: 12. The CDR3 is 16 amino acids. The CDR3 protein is CASSLAWGQVVREQYF. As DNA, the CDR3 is TGCGCCAGCAGCTTGGCATGGGGACAGGTGGTGAGGGAGCAGTACTTC.

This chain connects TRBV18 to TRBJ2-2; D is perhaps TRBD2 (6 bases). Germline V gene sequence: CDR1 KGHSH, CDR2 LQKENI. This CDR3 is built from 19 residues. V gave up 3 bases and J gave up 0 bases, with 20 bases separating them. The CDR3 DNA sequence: TGTGCCAGCTCACCGAGGGGACTCACAACTCACTCGAACACCGGGGAGCTGTTTTTT. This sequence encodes CASSPRGLTTHSNTGELFF. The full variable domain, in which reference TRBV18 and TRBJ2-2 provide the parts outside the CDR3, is NAGVMQNPRHLVRRRGQEARLRCSPMKGHSHVYWYRQLPEEGLKFMVYLQKENIIDESGMPKERFSAEFPKEGPSILRIQQVVRGDSAAYFCASSPRGLTTHSNTGELFFGEGSRLTVL.

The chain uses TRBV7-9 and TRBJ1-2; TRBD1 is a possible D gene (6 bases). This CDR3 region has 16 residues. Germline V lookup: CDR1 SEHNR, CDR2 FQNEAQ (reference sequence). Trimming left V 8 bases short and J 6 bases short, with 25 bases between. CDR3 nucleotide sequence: TGTGCCAGCGGGACATACGGATCCGATGAACTAGATGGCTACACCTTC. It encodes CASGTYGSDELDGYTF.

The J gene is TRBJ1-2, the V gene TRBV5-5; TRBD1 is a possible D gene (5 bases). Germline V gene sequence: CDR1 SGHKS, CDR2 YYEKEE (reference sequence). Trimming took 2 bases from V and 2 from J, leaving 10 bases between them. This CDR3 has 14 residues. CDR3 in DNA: TGTGCCAGCAGCTTCGGGACTGCCAACTATGGCTACACCTTC. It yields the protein CASSFGTANYGYTF.

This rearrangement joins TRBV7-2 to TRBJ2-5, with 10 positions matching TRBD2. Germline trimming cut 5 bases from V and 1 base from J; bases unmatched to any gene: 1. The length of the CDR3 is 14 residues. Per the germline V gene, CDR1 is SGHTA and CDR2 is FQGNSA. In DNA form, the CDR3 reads TGTGCCAGCAGCGAGCGGGGGGGCCAAGAGACCCAGTACTTC. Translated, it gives CASSERGGQETQYF.

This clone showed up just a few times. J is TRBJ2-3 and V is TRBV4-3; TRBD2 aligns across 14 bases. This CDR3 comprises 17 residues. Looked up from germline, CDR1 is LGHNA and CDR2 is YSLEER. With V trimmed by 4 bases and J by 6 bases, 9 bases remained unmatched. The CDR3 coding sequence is TGCGCCAGCAGCCTGGGACTAGCGGGAGCGGGATCCGATACGCAGTATTTT. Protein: CASSLGLAGAGSDTQYF.

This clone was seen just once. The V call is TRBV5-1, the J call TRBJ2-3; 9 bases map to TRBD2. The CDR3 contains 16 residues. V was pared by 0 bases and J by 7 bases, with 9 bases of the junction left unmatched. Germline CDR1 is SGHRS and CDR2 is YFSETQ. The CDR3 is CASSLARGRAYNTQYF. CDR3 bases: TGCGCCAGCAGCTTGGCTCGCGGGAGGGCCTATAATACGCAGTATTTT.

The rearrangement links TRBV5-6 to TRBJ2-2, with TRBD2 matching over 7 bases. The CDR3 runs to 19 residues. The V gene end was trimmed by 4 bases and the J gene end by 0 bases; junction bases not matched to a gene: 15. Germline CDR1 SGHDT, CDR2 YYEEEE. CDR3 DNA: TGTGCCAGCAGCCCGGTGGGCCTAGCGGTCGACCCGAACACCGGGGAGCTGTTTTTT. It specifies CASSPVGLAVDPNTGELFF.

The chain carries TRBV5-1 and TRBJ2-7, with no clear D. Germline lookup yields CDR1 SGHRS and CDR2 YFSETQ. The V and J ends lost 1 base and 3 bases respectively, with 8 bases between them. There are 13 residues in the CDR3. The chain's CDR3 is CASSLSLDYEQYF. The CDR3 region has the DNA TGCGCCAGCAGCTTGAGCCTTGACTACGAGCAGTACTTC.

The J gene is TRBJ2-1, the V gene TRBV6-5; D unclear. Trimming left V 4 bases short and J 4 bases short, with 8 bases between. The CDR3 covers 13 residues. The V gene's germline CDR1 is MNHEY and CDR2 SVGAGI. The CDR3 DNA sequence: TGTGCCAGCAGTTTCCATCTTTACAATGAGCAGTTCTTC. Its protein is CASSFHLYNEQFF.

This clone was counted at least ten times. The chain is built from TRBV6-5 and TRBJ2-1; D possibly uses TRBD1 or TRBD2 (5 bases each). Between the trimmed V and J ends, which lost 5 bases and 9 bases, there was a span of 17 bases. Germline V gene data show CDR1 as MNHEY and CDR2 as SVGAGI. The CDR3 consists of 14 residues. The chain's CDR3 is CASSTSWGSGEQFF. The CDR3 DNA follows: TGTGCCAGCAGTACCTCTTGGGGGAGCGGTGAGCAGTTCTTC.

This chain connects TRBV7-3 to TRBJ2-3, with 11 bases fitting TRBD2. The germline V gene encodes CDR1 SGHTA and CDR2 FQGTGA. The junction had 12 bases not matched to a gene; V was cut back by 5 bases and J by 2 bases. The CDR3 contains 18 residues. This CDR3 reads CASSLRQIAGGATDTQYF. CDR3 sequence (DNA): TGTGCCAGCAGCCTAAGACAAATAGCGGGAGGGGCCACAGATACGCAGTATTTT.

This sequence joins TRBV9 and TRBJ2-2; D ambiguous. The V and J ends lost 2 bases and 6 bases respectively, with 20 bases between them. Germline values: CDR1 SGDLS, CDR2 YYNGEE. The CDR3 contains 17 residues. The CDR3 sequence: CASSVRTYAGAPGELFF. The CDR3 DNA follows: TGTGCCAGCAGCGTTAGGACCTACGCCGGCGCTCCCGGGGAGCTGTTTTTT.

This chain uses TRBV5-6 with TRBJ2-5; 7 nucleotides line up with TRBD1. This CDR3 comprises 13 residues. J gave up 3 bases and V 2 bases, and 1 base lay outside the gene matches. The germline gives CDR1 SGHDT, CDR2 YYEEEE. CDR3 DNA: TGTGCCAGCAGCTTTGGGACAGAAGAGACCCAGTACTTC. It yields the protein CASSFGTEETQYF.

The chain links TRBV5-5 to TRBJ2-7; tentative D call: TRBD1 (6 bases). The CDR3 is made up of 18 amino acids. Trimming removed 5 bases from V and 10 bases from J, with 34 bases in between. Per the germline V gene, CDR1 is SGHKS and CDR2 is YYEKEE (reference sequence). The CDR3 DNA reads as TGTGCCAGCAGATCCGGGACATCCGTGCCTAACTACGAGCTGGAACAGTACTTC. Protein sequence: CASRSGTSVPNYELEQYF.

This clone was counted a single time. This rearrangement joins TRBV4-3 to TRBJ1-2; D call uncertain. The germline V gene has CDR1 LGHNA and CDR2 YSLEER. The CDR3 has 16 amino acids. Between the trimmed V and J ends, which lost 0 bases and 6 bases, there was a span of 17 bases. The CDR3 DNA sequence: TGCGCCAGCAGCCAAGATCCGCACGGACCACTGAATGGCTACACCTTC. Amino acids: CASSQDPHGPLNGYTF.

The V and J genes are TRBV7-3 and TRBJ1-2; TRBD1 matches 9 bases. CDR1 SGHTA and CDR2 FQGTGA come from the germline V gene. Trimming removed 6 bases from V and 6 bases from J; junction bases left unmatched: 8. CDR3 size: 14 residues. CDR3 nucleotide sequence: TGTGCCAGCAGTCCGACAGGGGGGGTGGATGGCTACACCTTC. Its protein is CASSPTGGVDGYTF.

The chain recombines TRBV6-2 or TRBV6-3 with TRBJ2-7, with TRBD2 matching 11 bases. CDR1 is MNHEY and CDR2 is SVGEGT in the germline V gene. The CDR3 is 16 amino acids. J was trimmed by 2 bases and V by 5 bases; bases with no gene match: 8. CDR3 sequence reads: CASSHMIAGGPYEQYF. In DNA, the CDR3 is TGTGCCAGCAGTCACATGATAGCGGGAGGGCCCTACGAGCAGTACTTC.

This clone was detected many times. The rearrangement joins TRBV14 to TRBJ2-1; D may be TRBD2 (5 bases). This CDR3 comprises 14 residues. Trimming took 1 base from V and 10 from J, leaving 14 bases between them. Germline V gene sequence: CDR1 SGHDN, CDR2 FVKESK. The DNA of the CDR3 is TGTGCCAGCAGCCAAGGAAAGCGGTTCTCCGAGCAGTTCTTC. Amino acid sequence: CASSQGKRFSEQFF.

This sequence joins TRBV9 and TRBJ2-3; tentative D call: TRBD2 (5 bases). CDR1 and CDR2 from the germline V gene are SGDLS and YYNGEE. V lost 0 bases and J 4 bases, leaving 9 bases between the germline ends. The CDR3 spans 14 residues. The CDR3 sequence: CASSVGGSSDTQYF. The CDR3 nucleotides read TGTGCCAGCAGCGTAGGTGGGAGCTCAGATACGCAGTATTTT.

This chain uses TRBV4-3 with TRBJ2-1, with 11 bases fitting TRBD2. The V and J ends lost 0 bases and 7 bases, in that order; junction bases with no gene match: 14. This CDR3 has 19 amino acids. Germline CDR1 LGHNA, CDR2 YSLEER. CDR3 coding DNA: TGCGCCAGCAGCCAAGAAGAGGCCGGGACTAGCGGTCCGTGGAATGAGCAGTTCTTC. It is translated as CASSQEEAGTSGPWNEQFF.

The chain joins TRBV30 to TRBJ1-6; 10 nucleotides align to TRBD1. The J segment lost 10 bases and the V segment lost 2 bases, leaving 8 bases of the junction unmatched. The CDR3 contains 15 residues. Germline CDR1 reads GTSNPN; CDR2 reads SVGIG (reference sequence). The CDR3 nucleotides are TGTGCCTGGAGTCCCTGGGACAGGGGTAGCTCACCCCTCCACTTT. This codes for CAWSPWDRGSSPLHF.

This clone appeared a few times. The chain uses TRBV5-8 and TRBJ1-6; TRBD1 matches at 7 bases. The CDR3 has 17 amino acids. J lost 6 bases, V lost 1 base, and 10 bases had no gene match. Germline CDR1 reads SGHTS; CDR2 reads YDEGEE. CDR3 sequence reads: CASSLQPRQGSNSPLHF. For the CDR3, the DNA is TGTGCCAGCAGCTTGCAGCCTCGACAGGGCTCTAATTCACCCCTCCACTTT.

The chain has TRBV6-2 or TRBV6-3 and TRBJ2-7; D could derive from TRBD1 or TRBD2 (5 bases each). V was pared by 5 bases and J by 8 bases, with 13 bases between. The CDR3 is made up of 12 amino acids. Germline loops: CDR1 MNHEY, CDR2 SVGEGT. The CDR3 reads CASSGSLGQQYF. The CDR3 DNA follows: TGTGCCAGCAGTGGAAGTTTGGGACAGCAGTACTTC.

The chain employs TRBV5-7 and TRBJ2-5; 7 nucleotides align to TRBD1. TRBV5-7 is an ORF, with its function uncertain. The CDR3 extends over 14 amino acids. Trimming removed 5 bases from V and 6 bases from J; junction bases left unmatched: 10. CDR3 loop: CASSGRGFRQTQYF. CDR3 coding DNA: TGTGCCAGCAGTGGCAGGGGGTTTCGTCAGACCCAGTACTTC.

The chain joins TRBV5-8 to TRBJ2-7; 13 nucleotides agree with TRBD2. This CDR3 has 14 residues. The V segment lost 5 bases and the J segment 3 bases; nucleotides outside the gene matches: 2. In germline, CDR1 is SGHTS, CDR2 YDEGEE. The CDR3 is CASRTSGRFYEQYF. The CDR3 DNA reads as TGTGCCAGCAGGACTAGCGGGAGGTTCTACGAGCAGTACTTC.

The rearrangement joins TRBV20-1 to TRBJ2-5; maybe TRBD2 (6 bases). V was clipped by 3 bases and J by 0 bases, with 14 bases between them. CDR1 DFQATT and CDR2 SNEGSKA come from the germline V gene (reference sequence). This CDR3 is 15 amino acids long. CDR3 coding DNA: TGCAGTGCTAGTGACATCGGGGGTTACCAAGAGACCCAGTACTTC. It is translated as CSASDIGGYQETQYF.

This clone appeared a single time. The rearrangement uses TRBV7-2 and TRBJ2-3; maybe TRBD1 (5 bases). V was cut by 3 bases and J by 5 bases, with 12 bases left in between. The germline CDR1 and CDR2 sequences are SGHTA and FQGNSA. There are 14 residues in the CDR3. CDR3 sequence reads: CASSFSGFRDTQYF. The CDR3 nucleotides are TGTGCCAGCAGCTTCTCAGGGTTCAGAGATACGCAGTATTTT.